This TCR beta chain originates from a study of T cell clonality in common variable immunodeficiency. Control and CVID samples contributed equal amounts of genomic DNA. Clones were sequenced by immunoSEQ multiplex PCR, and TCRdb holds only the in-frame ones, with some missing. Altogether tens of thousands of clones were found in the sample, and no singletons occur. General study results and limits: CVID subjects shared fewer TCRbeta clones than healthy controls did. Fewer deletions and N-nucleotide insertions were reportedly seen in common variable immunodeficiency TCR beta sequences. The cause of increased CVID clonality remains unclear without subpopulation sequencing.

This clone was seen at least ten times. What it binds is not known. The CDR3 end falls 3 residues outside the read, so it is completed with the germline J gene. Trimming took 8 bases from V and 2 from J, leaving 10 bases between them. The CDR3 contains 13 residues. In germline, CDR1 is LNHDA, CDR2 SQIVND (reference sequence). Sample: peripheral blood mononuclear cells. The source of this sequence is a person between 18 and 70 years old in good health. The V and J genes are TRBV19 and TRBJ1-3; D possibly corresponds to TRBD1 (5 bases). This CDR3 is CASRRGAGNTIYF. The DNA read from the CDR3 is TGTGCCAGTCGAAGGGGCGCTGGAAACACC.